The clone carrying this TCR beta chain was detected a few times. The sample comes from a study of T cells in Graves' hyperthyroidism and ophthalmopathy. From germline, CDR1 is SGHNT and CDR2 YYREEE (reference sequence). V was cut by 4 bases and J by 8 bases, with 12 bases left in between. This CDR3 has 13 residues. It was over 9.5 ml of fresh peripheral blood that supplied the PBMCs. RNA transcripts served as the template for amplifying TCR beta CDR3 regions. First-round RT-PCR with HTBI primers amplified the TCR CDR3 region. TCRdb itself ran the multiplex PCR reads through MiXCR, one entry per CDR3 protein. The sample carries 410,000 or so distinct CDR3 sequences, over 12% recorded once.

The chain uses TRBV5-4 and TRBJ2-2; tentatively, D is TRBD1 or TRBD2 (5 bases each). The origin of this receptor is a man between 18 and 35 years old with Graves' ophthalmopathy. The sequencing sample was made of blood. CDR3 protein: CASSPLGRGELFF. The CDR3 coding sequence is TGTGCCAGCAGCCCACTGGGACGAGGGGAGCTGTTTTTT.